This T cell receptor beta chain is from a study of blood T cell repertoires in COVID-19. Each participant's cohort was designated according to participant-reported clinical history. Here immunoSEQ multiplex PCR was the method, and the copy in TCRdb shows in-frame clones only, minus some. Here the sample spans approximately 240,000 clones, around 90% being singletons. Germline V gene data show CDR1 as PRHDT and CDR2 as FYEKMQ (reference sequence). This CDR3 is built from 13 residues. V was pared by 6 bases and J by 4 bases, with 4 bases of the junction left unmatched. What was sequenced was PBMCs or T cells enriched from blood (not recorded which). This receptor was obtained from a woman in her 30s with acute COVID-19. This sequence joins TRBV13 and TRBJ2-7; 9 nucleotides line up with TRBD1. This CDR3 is CASSPGQGYEQYF. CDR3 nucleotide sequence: TGTGCCAGCAGTCCGGGACAGGGTTACGAGCAGTACTTC. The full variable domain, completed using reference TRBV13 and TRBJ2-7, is AAGVIQSPRHLIKEKRETATLKCYPIPRHDTVYWYQQGPGQDPQFLISFYEKMQSDKGSIPDRFSAQQFSDYHSELNMSSLELGDSALYFCASSPGQGYEQYFGPGTRLTVT.